This T cell receptor beta chain was identified in a study of Ad26.COV2.S vaccination and SARS-CoV-2 variants. Turning to the study itself: Donor got 5x10^10 or 1x10^11 viral particles of Ad26.COV2.S.

Specified treatment: around 19 received Ad26.COV2.S at low or high dose, single or two shots; roughly 5 received placebo; per-sample allocation not given. Specimen acquisition occurred on day 63 following the initial vaccine or placebo injection. This Boston cohort included adults aged 18-55 years. The table came from immunoSEQ multiplex PCR; TCRdb's copy has only in-frame clones and leaves some out. The sample consists of more than 350,000 clones, approximately 92% of them appearing once. The sequencing here drew on peripheral blood, taken in a trial of Ad26.COV2.S vaccine versus placebo. This TCR was sampled from a person between 18 and 65 years old who received the Ad26.COV2.S COVID-19 vaccine or a placebo.

CDR3 region: CASSYPGRTGTNYGYTF. The CDR3 DNA reads as TGCGCCAGCAGCTATCCGGGCCGAACTGGGACTAACTATGGCTACACCTTC. The chain has TRBV4-1 and TRBJ1-2; D gene unclear. Germline assignment: CDR1 MGHRA and CDR2 YSYEKL. The V end lost 5 bases, the J end lost 0 bases, and 19 bases lay between the germline ends. This CDR3 is built from 17 residues.